This T cell receptor beta chain was recovered during a study of cytotoxic CD8 clonotypes in ibrutinib-treated CLL. Trimming took off 8 bases at V and 3 bases at J, with 10 bases between the two ends. The CDR3 sequence is 12 residues long. The germline gives CDR1 MNHNY, CDR2 SVGAGI (reference sequence). Data came from immunoSEQ multiplex PCR; TCRdb stores just in-frame clones and leaves some out. Of over 200,000 clones in the sample, roughly three quarters were seen once. Specimen: PBMCs, collected after 12 months of ibrutinib treatment. The chain employs TRBV6-6 and TRBJ1-2, with D possibly TRBD1 on 6 matching bases. The source of this sequence is a human donor with chronic lymphocytic leukemia. Here the CDR3 DNA reads TGTGCCAGCGGACAGACGTACTATGGCTACACCTTC. Its translation: CASGQTYYGYTF.